A single sample gave rise to the 8 T cell receptor beta chains below, sequenced in a study of blood T cell repertoires in COVID-19. The table came from immunoSEQ multiplex PCR; TCRdb's copy has only in-frame clones and leaves some out. This table holds 90,000 to 130,000 clones, about 72% found once. The sequenced material came from peripheral blood. Every receptor here comes from an older woman with acute or convalescent COVID-19.

The chain is built from TRBV7-2 and TRBJ2-4; possible D gene TRBD1, 6 bases. CDR1 and CDR2 from the germline V gene are SGHTA and FQGNSA. The V end lost 5 bases, the J end lost 0 bases, and 14 bases lay between the germline ends. The CDR3 consists of 16 residues. CDR3 sequence reads: CASSPRQGIAKNIQYF. CDR3 bases: TGTGCCAGCAGCCCCCGGCAGGGGATAGCCAAAAACATTCAGTACTTC.

This clone was recorded a few times. The chain joins TRBV18 to TRBJ1-1; 9 nucleotides agree with TRBD1. The V and J ends lost 3 bases and 5 bases, in that order; junction bases with no gene match: 7. CDR3 length: 15 residues. The V gene's germline CDR1 is KGHSH and CDR2 LQKENI. The CDR3 sequence is CASSPTTGTGTEAFF. The CDR3 DNA follows: TGTGCCAGCTCACCTACGACCGGGACAGGGACTGAAGCTTTCTTT.

This clone was detected only a few times. V is TRBV15 and J is TRBJ2-1; the match to TRBD2 covers 9 bases. Germline CDR1 reads LNHNV; CDR2 reads YYDKDF (reference sequence). The V gene end was trimmed by 8 bases and the J gene end by 4 bases; junction bases not matched to a gene: 9. The CDR3 contains 15 residues. The CDR3 here is CATEGGLARYNEQFF. The CDR3 nucleotides are TGTGCCACCGAAGGAGGACTAGCGAGGTACAATGAGCAGTTCTTC.

V is TRBV19 and J is TRBJ1-5, with D unresolved. The germline V gene has CDR1 LNHDA and CDR2 SQIVND (reference sequence). V shed 6 bases and J shed 1 base, with 16 bases lying between them. This CDR3 contains 16 residues. DNA for the CDR3: TGTGCCAGTAGCCCCCGGACCCCGGGAAGCAATCAGCCCCAGCATTTT. It is translated as CASSPRTPGSNQPQHF.

The V and J genes are TRBV9 and TRBJ2-1; D is perhaps TRBD1 (6 bases). V was trimmed by 4 bases and J by 3 bases, leaving 8 bases between them. CDR3 length equals 13 residues. Germline V gene sequence: CDR1 SGDLS, CDR2 YYNGEE. The CDR3 protein is CASSPDSYNEQFF. The CDR3 DNA is TGTGCCAGCAGCCCGGACAGCTACAATGAGCAGTTCTTC.

The J gene is TRBJ2-5, the V gene TRBV5-1; TRBD2 matches 11 bases. Per germline, CDR1 SGHRS and CDR2 YFSETQ. The CDR3 is 14 residues long. The V and J ends lost 4 bases and 5 bases, in that order; junction bases with no gene match: 4. DNA for the CDR3: TGCGCCAGCAGCCCTAGCGGGGGGAGTGAGACCCAGTACTTC. It encodes CASSPSGGSETQYF.

The rearrangement uses TRBV3-1 (or the pseudogene TRBV3-2) and TRBJ2-1, with TRBD2 identical over 8 bases. Per the germline V gene, CDR1 is LGHDT and CDR2 is YNNKEL (reference sequence). J was trimmed by 9 bases and V by 1 base; bases with no gene match: 8. There are 15 residues in the CDR3. The CDR3 DNA reads TGTGCCAGCAGCCAAGTTGGCGGGGGGTATCGTGAGCAGTTCTTC. As protein: CASSQVGGGYREQFF.

V usage is TRBV5-1 and J usage is TRBJ1-2; TRBD1 matches 7 bases. With 7 bases clipped from V and 14 bases from J, the junction kept 8 bases outside the gene matches. The germline CDR1 and CDR2 sequences are SGHRS and YFSETQ. This CDR3 region has 10 residues. The CDR3 here is CASGQEAQTF. CDR3 coding DNA: TGCGCCAGCGGACAGGAGGCTCAGACCTTC.